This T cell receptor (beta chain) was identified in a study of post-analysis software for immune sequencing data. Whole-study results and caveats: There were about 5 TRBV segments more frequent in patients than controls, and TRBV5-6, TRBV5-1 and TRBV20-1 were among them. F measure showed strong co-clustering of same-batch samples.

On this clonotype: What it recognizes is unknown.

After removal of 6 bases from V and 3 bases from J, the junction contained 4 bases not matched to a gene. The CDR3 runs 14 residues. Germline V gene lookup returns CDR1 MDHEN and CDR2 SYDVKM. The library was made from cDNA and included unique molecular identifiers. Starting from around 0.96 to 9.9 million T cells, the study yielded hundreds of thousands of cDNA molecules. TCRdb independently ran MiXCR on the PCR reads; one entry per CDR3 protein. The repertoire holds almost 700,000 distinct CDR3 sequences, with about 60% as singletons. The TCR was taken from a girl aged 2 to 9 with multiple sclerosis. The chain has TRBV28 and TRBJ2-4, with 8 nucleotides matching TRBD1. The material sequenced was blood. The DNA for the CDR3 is TGTGCCAGCAGCGCCGGACAGGGCAAAAACATTCAGTACTTC. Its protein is CASSAGQGKNIQYF.